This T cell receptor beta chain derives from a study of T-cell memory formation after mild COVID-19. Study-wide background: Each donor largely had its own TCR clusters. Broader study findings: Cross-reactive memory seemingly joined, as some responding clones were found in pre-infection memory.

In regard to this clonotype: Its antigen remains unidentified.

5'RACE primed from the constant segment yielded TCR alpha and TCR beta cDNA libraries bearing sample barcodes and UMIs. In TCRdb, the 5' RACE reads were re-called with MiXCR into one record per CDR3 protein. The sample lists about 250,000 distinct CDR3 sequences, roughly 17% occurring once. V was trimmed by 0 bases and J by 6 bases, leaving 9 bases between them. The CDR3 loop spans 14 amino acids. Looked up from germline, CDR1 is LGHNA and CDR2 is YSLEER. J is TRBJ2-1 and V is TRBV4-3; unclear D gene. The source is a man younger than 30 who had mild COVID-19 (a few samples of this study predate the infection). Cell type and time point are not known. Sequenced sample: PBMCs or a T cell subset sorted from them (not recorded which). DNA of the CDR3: TGCGCCAGCAGCCAAGATCGTTGGGGCAATGAGCAGTTCTTC. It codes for CASSQDRWGNEQFF.